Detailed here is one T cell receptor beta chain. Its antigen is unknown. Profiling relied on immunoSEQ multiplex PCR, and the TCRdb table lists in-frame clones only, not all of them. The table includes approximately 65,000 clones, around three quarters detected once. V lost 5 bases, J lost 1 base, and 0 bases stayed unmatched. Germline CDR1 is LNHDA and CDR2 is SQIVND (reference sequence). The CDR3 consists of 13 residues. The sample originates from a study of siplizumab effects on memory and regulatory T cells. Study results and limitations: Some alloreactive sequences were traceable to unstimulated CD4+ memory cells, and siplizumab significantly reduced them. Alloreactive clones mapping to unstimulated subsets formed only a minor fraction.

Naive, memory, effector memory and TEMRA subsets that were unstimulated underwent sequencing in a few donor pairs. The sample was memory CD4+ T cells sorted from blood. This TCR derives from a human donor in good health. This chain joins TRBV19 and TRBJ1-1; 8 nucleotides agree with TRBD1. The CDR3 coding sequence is TGTGCCAGTAGTGACAGGGGGAACACTGAAGCTTTCTTT. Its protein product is CASSDRGNTEAFF.